Reported below is one TCR beta chain. This entry belongs to a study of blood T cell repertoires in COVID-19. Repertoires were generated with immunoSEQ multiplex PCR, while TCRdb's copy carries only in-frame clones and drops some. Of approximately 310,000 clones detected, around 87% appear once; the ten largest clones hold 1%. From germline, CDR1 is SGHRS and CDR2 YFSETQ. The CDR3 spans 16 residues. With 0 bases clipped from V and 3 bases from J, the junction kept 5 bases outside the gene matches. The source material was peripheral blood. This TCR was sampled from a man in his forties or fifties with active or convalescent COVID-19. The chain employs TRBV5-1 and TRBJ1-5, with 8 bases fitting TRBD1. Here the CDR3 reads CASSLGDRSPNQPQHF. CDR3 nucleotides: TGCGCCAGCAGCTTGGGGGACAGGTCACCCAATCAGCCCCAGCATTTT. Together with reference TRBV5-1 and TRBJ1-5, the CDR3 gives the full variable domain: KAGVTQTPRYLIKTRGQQVTLSCSPISGHRSVSWYQQTPGQGLQFLFEYFSETQRNKGNFPGRFSGRQFSNSRSEMNVSTLELGDSALYLCASSLGDRSPNQPQHFGDGTRLSIL.